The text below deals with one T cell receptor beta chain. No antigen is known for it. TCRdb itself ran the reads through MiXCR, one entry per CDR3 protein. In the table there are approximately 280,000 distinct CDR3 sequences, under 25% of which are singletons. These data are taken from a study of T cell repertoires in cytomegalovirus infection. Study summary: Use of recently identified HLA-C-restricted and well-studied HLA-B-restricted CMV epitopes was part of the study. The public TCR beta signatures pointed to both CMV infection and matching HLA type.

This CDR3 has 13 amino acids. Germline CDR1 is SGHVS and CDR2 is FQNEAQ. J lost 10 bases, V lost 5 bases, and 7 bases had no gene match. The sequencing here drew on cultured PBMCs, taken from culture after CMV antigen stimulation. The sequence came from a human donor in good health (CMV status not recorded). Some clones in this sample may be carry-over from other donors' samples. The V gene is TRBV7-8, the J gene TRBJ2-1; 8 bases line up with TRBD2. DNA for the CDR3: TGTGCCAGCAGCCTCCGGACTAGCAGGGAGCAGTTCTTC. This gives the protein CASSLRTSREQFF.